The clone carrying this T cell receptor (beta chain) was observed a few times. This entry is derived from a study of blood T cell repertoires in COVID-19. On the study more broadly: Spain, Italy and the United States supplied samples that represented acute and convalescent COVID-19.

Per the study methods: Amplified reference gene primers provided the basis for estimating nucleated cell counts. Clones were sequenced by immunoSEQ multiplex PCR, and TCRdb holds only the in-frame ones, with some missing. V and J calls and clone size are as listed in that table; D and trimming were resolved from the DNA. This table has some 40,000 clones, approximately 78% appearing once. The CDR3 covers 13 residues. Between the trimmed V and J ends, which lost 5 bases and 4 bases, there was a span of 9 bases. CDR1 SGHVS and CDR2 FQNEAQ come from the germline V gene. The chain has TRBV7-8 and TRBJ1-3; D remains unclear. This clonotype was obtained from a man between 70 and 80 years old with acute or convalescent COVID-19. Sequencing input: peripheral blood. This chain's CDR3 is CASSPRVGNTIYF. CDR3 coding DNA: TGTGCCAGCAGCCCGAGGGTCGGAAACACCATATATTTT.